This is a list of T cell receptor beta chains from one sample in a study of radiotherapy plus CTLA-4 blockade in lung cancer. Sequencing used immunoSEQ multiplex PCR; TCRdb keeps in-frame clones, though not all of them. In the table there are around 44,000 clones, around 77% of which are singletons. The sample in question was peripheral blood, obtained from a patient treated with radiotherapy plus ipilimumab. The receptors come from a human donor with non-small cell lung cancer whose response to radiotherapy plus ipilimumab could not be evaluated. The CDR3 runs from the conserved cysteine through the conserved F or W. D genes are given only for firm matches. Clone size is shown for a subset of rows, as once, few, many or a class of expanded clone.

>TRBD2|16|TRBJ2-3|TRBV29-1|-
TGCAGCACCCCAGGGCCAGCGGGGGGGCGATCAGATACGCAGTATTTT
CSTPGPAGGRSDTQYF
>TRBD2|13|TRBJ2-1|TRBV10-1|-
TGCGCCAGCTTTGGACTAGCGGGCGCGGGGCGCGTCTTC
CASFGLAGAGRVF
>-|14|TRBJ1-2|TRBV7-9|-
TGTGCCAGCAGCTTAGGCCCGGGGGATTATGGCTACACCTTC
CASSLGPGDYGYTF
>-|16|TRBJ2-2|TRBV6-6|-
TGTGCCAGCAGTTACTCGACACCCCCGAACACCGGGGAGCTGTTTTTT
CASSYSTPPNTGELFF
>TRBD1|15|TRBJ1-2|TRBV28|-
TGTGCCAGCAGTTTATGGCAGGGGGATGGCTATGGCTACACCTTC
CASSLWQGDGYGYTF
>TRBD1|14|TRBJ2-2|TRBV18|-
TGTGCCAGCTCACCGCAGGGGGCAGCCGGGGAGCTGTTTTTT
CASSPQGAAGELFF
>-|15|TRBJ2-3|TRBV4-3|-
TGCGCCAGCAGCCAGGAGGGGCCTAGCACAGATACGCAGTATTTT
CASSQEGPSTDTQYF
>TRBD2|17|TRBJ2-2|TRBV5-1|-
TGCGCCAGCAGTTCCTCAGTTAGCGGGAGGGCCGGCGGGGAGCTGTTTTTT
CASSSSVSGRAGGELFF
>-|15|TRBJ2-5|TRBV5-1|-
TGCGCCAGCAGCTTACTCAGCGGTGTACAAGAGACCCAGTACTTC
CASSLLSGVQETQYF
>TRBD2|16|TRBJ2-4|TRBV4-3|-
TGCGCCAGCAGCCAATTAGCGGGAGGGCCTTCGTCCATTCAGTACTTC
CASSQLAGGPSSIQYF
>TRBD1|13|TRBJ2-5|TRBV30|-
TGTGCCTGGAGTCAGGGACAGGGAGTCAAGCAGTACTTC
CAWSQGQGVKQYF
>TRBD1|15|TRBJ2-2|TRBV7-9|-
TGTGCCAGCAGCCCCACAGACAGGGGCCCCGGGGAGCTGTTTTTT
CASSPTDRGPGELFF
>-|14|TRBJ1-2|TRBV7-9|-
TGTGCCAGCAGCTTATTACAGGGAGACTATGGCTACACCTTC
CASSLLQGDYGYTF
>TRBD2|13|TRBJ2-7|TRBV29-1|-
TGCAGCGTTCGGACTAGCGCAGCCTACGAGCAGTACTTC
CSVRTSAAYEQYF
>TRBD2|16|TRBJ2-7|TRBV7-2|-
TGTGCCAGCAGCTTTCCCCCGGGGGGGGATCCCTACGAGCAGTACTTC
CASSFPPGGDPYEQYF
>TRBD1|16|TRBJ1-2|TRBV28|-
TGTGCCAGCAGTTCCAAACCCGGGACAGGCAACTATGGCTACACCTTC
CASSSKPGTGNYGYTF
>-|16|TRBJ1-4|TRBV19|few
TGTGCCAGTAGTAGACAGGAGACTGCAACTAATGAAAAACTGTTTTTT
CASSRQETATNEKLFF
>TRBD2|15|TRBJ2-5|TRBV5-1|-
TGCGCCAGCAGTACTGCCGGGACTAGCGGGGAGACCCAGTACTTC
CASSTAGTSGETQYF
>-|14|TRBJ1-2|TRBV30|-
TGTGCCTGGAGTGTATGGCAAACGCAATATGGCTACACCTTC
CAWSVWQTQYGYTF
>-|13|TRBJ2-7|TRBV28|-
TGTGCCAGCAGCATACAGGGAAACTACGAGCAGTACTTC
CASSIQGNYEQYF
>-|14|TRBJ2-7|TRBV6-5|-
TGTGCCAGCAGTTACTCTAGGACAATCTACGAGCAGTACTTC
CASSYSRTIYEQYF
>TRBD2|14|TRBJ2-3|TRBV5-1|-
TGCGCCAGCAGCTTCCCTAGCGGGGGAGATACGCAGTATTTT
CASSFPSGGDTQYF
>-|15|TRBJ2-3|TRBV4-2|-
TGTGCCAGCAGCCTCCGGGACTCAAGCACAGATACGCAGTATTTT
CASSLRDSSTDTQYF
>TRBD2|14|TRBJ2-7|TRBV7-2|once
TGTGCCAGCAGCTTAGCGCTTGGACTAGCGGAGCAGTACTTC
CASSLALGLAEQYF
>TRBD2|16|TRBJ2-3|TRBV5-4|once
TGTGCCAGCAGCCACACTATAGCGGGGGGGACAGATACGCAGTATTTT
CASSHTIAGGTDTQYF
>-|16|TRBJ2-7|TRBV6-1|-
TGTGCCAGCAGCGAAGAAGGGAGTTCCCTTCTGGACGAGCAGTACTTC
CASSEEGSSLLDEQYF
>TRBD2|15|TRBJ2-5|TRBV11-2|-
TGTGCCAGCAGCTCCTACGGGACTAGCGAAGAGACCCAGTACTTC
CASSSYGTSEETQYF
>TRBD2|11|TRBJ2-5|TRBV2|-
TGTGCCGGGGGAGGGAAAGAGACCCAGTACTTC
CAGGGKETQYF
>TRBD1|16|TRBJ1-3|TRBV5-1|-
TGCGCCAGCAGTTGGGACAGGTCTAGCTCTGGAAACACCATATATTTT
CASSWDRSSSGNTIYF
>TRBD1|14|TRBJ2-7|TRBV19|-
TGTGCCAGTAGTATAGCGACAGGGACCTACGAGCAGTACTTC
CASSIATGTYEQYF
>TRBD1|15|TRBJ2-1|TRBV7-2|-
TGTGCCAGCAGCTTAGAGTCTCAGGGGGTGAATGAGCAGTTCTTC
CASSLESQGVNEQFF
>TRBD1|14|TRBJ1-1|TRBV6-1|-
TGTGCCAGCATCGCGGACAGGGGTCGGACTGAAGCTTTCTTT
CASIADRGRTEAFF
>-|14|TRBJ1-1|TRBV6-5|once
TGTGCCAGCAGTTACGGGGAGGGGACACCTGAAGCTTTCTTT
CASSYGEGTPEAFF
>-|13|TRBJ2-7|TRBV5-8|-
TGTGCCAGCAGCTTGGATCTAAACTACGAGCAGTACTTC
CASSLDLNYEQYF
>-|12|TRBJ2-7|TRBV28|-
TGTGCCAGCAGTTTTCGGGTAGACGAGCAGTACTTC
CASSFRVDEQYF
>TRBD2|16|TRBJ2-2|TRBV29-1|once
TGCAGCGTTCGGACTAGTTTTCGGTCGGACACCGGGGAGCTGTTTTTT
CSVRTSFRSDTGELFF
>-|11|TRBJ2-1|TRBV20-1|once
TGCAGTGCTAGAACCCGGTCCGGGCAGTTCTTC
CSARTRSGQFF
>-|14|TRBJ2-2|TRBV7-2|-
TGTGCCAGCAGCTTAGTTCAGGGGACCGGGGAGCTGTTTTTT
CASSLVQGTGELFF
>-|12|TRBJ2-2|TRBV28|-
TGTGCCAGCACCCTCGGCACCGGGGAGCTGTTTTTT
CASTLGTGELFF
>-|12|TRBJ2-7|TRBV9|-
TGTGCCAGCAGCGTAGTTGGGGGGGGGCTGTACTTC
CASSVVGGGLYF
>-|14|TRBJ2-5|TRBV15|-
TGTGCCACCAGCAGAGACAGGGGTCAAGAGACCCAGTACTTC
CATSRDRGQETQYF
>TRBD1|16|TRBJ1-1|TRBV19|-
TGTGCCACCTCATGGACAGGGTCGCCCATGAACACTGAAGCTTTCTTT
CATSWTGSPMNTEAFF
>-|15|TRBJ1-6|TRBV6-5|-
TGTGCCAGCAGTTACTCGAGCAGGGGCAATTCACCCCTCCACTTT
CASSYSSRGNSPLHF
>TRBD1|14|TRBJ2-7|TRBV5-1|-
TGCGCCAGCAGCGTGGACAGGGATCTCTACGAGCAGTACTTC
CASSVDRDLYEQYF
>-|14|TRBJ2-7|TRBV19|-
TGTGCCAGTAGGGAGAGACAGACCCCCTACGAGCAGTACTTC
CASRERQTPYEQYF
>TRBD2|15|TRBJ2-2|TRBV5-1|few
TGCGCCAGCAGCTTTCTAGCGGGGGTTGCCGGGGAGCTGTTTTTT
CASSFLAGVAGELFF
>-|15|TRBJ2-7|TRBV28|few
TGTGCCAGCAGCCTTCAGGGAGGAGGGAACTACGAGCAGTACTTC
CASSLQGGGNYEQYF
>TRBD1|15|TRBJ2-5|TRBV11-2|-
TGTGCCAGCAGCCAAGGGACAGGACTTCAAGAGACCCAGTACTTC
CASSQGTGLQETQYF
>-|16|TRBJ2-1|TRBV7-3|-
TGTGCCAGCAGCTCGAAAGGGGATTCGGCATACAATGAGCAGTTCTTC
CASSSKGDSAYNEQFF
>TRBD1|15|TRBJ1-6|TRBV9|-
TGTGCCAGCAGCGTAGGGGGACAGGGCCCCTCACCCCTCCACTTT
CASSVGGQGPSPLHF
>TRBD2|15|TRBJ2-7|TRBV13|-
TGTGCCAGCAGCTGGGGACTAGCGGGAGAGTACGAGCAGTACTTC
CASSWGLAGEYEQYF
>-|15|TRBJ1-5|TRBV18|-
TGTGCCAGCTCACCAGAGGGTATTACCAATCAGCCCCAGCATTTT
CASSPEGITNQPQHF
>-|11|TRBJ1-2|TRBV20-1|once
TGCAGTGCCCCTCGGGACTATGGCTACACCTTC
CSAPRDYGYTF
>-|13|TRBJ2-7|TRBV5-1|-
TGCGCCAGCAGCTTGGCCGAAGCACGGGAGCAGTACTTC
CASSLAEAREQYF
>TRBD2|15|TRBJ2-7|TRBV19|-
TGTGTCAGTAGAGCCAAACTAGCGGGAACCTACGAGCAGTACTTC
CVSRAKLAGTYEQYF